A selection of T cell receptor beta chains follows, all from one sample in a study of cytomegalovirus exposure and HLA in healthy donors. The repertoire was sequenced with immunoSEQ multiplex PCR; TCRdb's copy has only in-frame clones and lacks some. The top ten clones hold 4% to 5% of a sample with about 180,000 clones, approximately 80% of them seen once. Input material: PBMCs. The receptors stem from a woman aged 18-29 years in good health and CMV-seropositive. CDR3s include the opening cysteine and the closing phenylalanine or tryptophan. A D gene is named only where the DNA matches it firmly. The size field is filled for only some rows; it gives once, few, many or a size class.

DNA: TGTGCCAGCAGCAAAGAAAAGCAGGGAAACACTGAAGCTTTCTTT
CDR3: CASSKEKQGNTEAFF
D: NA
J: TRBJ1-1
size: NA
V: TRBV21-1

DNA: TGTGCCAGCAGCTTGGGTGCGGAACAAGAGACCCAGTACTTC
CDR3: CASSLGAEQETQYF
D: NA
J: TRBJ2-5
size: NA
V: TRBV7-3

DNA: TGTGCCAGCAGCTTAGTAGGGGTCACTGAAGCTTTCTTT
CDR3: CASSLVGVTEAFF
D: NA
J: TRBJ1-1
size: NA
V: TRBV7-9

DNA: TGTGCCAGCACCATGGGACAGGATAATTCACCCCTCCACTTT
CDR3: CASTMGQDNSPLHF
D: TRBD1
J: TRBJ1-6
size: NA
V: TRBV6-5

DNA: TGCGCCAGCAGCTGGACAGGGGTGGGCAATCAGCCCCAGCATTTT
CDR3: CASSWTGVGNQPQHF
D: TRBD1
J: TRBJ1-5
size: NA
V: TRBV5-1

DNA: TGTGCCAGCAGCTTTAGTCGGGGGGCCTTCACAGATACGCAGTATTTT
CDR3: CASSFSRGAFTDTQYF
D: NA
J: TRBJ2-3
size: NA
V: TRBV7-2

DNA: TGTGCCAGCAGCTTAACCGCCAGGAATGAGCAGTTCTTC
CDR3: CASSLTARNEQFF
D: NA
J: TRBJ2-1
size: NA
V: TRBV11-3

DNA: TGTGCCAGCAGCTTACGCCACAGGTACGAGCAGTACTTC
CDR3: CASSLRHRYEQYF
D: NA
J: TRBJ2-7
size: NA
V: TRBV7-2

DNA: TGTGCCAGCAGCCCCTCTGCGGGGGCGGTCAATGAGCAGTTCTTC
CDR3: CASSPSAGAVNEQFF
D: NA
J: TRBJ2-1
size: NA
V: TRBV14

DNA: TGTGCCAGCAGCCCGGCGGGGGGGCTCACAGATACGCAGTATTTT
CDR3: CASSPAGGLTDTQYF
D: TRBD2
J: TRBJ2-3
size: NA
V: TRBV7-9

DNA: TGTGCCAGCAGTCCAGAGGCCCCCGGGAACATTCAGTACTTC
CDR3: CASSPEAPGNIQYF
D: NA
J: TRBJ2-4
size: NA
V: TRBV27

DNA: TGCAGTGCTACCGACAATACGCAGTATTTT
CDR3: CSATDNTQYF
D: NA
J: TRBJ2-3
size: NA
V: TRBV20-1

DNA: TGTGCCTGGAGTGTATGGGGCAAGGATGAGCAGTTCTTC
CDR3: CAWSVWGKDEQFF
D: NA
J: TRBJ2-1
size: NA
V: TRBV30

DNA: TGTGCCAGCTCTCTCGAGTTCCGGAGCTCCTACAATGAGCAGTTCTTC
CDR3: CASSLEFRSSYNEQFF
D: NA
J: TRBJ2-1
size: NA
V: TRBV18

DNA: TGTGCCAGCGGTCGCGTTCCCGAGCAGTACTTC
CDR3: CASGRVPEQYF
D: NA
J: TRBJ2-7
size: NA
V: TRBV2

DNA: TGTGCCAGCATCGCCCCGAGGGGGAGTGGGATGGGTTCACCCCTCCACTTT
CDR3: CASIAPRGSGMGSPLHF
D: NA
J: TRBJ1-6
size: NA
V: TRBV28

DNA: TGTGCCGCCGGAGGAAGGGAGGGGGCCAACGTCCTGACTTTC
CDR3: CAAGGREGANVLTF
D: NA
J: TRBJ2-6
size: NA
V: TRBV10-3

DNA: TGCAGCGTTGAATTCCCTTACGGGGTAGAGACCCAGTACTTC
CDR3: CSVEFPYGVETQYF
D: NA
J: TRBJ2-5
size: NA
V: TRBV29-1

DNA: TGTGCTAGCAGCTTAGAGGGGGACAGGGCTAGCAATCAGCCCCAGCATTTT
CDR3: CASSLEGDRASNQPQHF
D: TRBD1
J: TRBJ1-5
size: NA
V: TRBV7-7

DNA: TGTGCCAGCAGCACAGACGGAAACTATGGCTACACCTTC
CDR3: CASSTDGNYGYTF
D: NA
J: TRBJ1-2
size: NA
V: TRBV2

DNA: TGTGCCAGTAAGGGACAGACTCTATATAATTCACCCCTCCACTTT
CDR3: CASKGQTLYNSPLHF
D: TRBD1
J: TRBJ1-6
size: NA
V: TRBV19

DNA: TGTGCCACCAGCGACAGAGAATGGGGGGGTGGGGGGCAGTTCTTC
CDR3: CATSDREWGGGGQFF
D: TRBD2
J: TRBJ2-1
size: NA
V: TRBV15

DNA: TGCGCCAGCAGCTTGTCCGGGACACAGATGAATGTCAACGAGCAGTACTTC
CDR3: CASSLSGTQMNVNEQYF
D: NA
J: TRBJ2-7
size: NA
V: TRBV5-1

DNA: TGTGCCAGTAACCGGGACAGGGGGAACTATGGCTACACCTTC
CDR3: CASNRDRGNYGYTF
D: TRBD1
J: TRBJ1-2
size: NA
V: TRBV6-1

DNA: TGTGCCAGCAGCTCCCAGGTCGACAAAAACTCTGGAAAACTGTTTTTT
CDR3: CASSSQVDKNSGKLFF
D: NA
J: TRBJ1-4
size: NA
V: TRBV7-6

DNA: TGTGCCAGCAGCTTAGAAGGGACAGGGTTCACTGAAGCTTTCTTT
CDR3: CASSLEGTGFTEAFF
D: TRBD1
J: TRBJ1-1
size: few
V: TRBV11-2

DNA: TGTGCCAGCTTACAGGATGCAACTAATGAAAAACTGTTTTTT
CDR3: CASLQDATNEKLFF
D: NA
J: TRBJ1-4
size: NA
V: TRBV18

DNA: TGTGCCACCAAACGACAGGCTCTTAATTCACCCCTCCACTTT
CDR3: CATKRQALNSPLHF
D: NA
J: TRBJ1-6
size: few
V: TRBV10-3

DNA: TGTGCCAGCAGTTGGCCTAGCGGGGAGGATACCTCCTACAATGAGCAGTTCTTC
CDR3: CASSWPSGEDTSYNEQFF
D: TRBD2
J: TRBJ2-1
size: once
V: TRBV25-1

DNA: TGCGCCAGCAGAGACCAGGGGGCGAACACTGAAGCTTTCTTT
CDR3: CASRDQGANTEAFF
D: TRBD1
J: TRBJ1-1
size: few
V: TRBV10-1

DNA: TGTGCCAGCAGCGACCGGGACAGGGCTGGAAACACCATATATTTT
CDR3: CASSDRDRAGNTIYF
D: TRBD1
J: TRBJ1-3
size: NA
V: TRBV7-9

DNA: TGTGCCAGCACCGACGACTCTTCACCGGGACTAGCGTACGAGCAGTACTTC
CDR3: CASTDDSSPGLAYEQYF
D: TRBD2
J: TRBJ2-7
size: NA
V: TRBV27

DNA: TGTGCCAGCAGCTTGGGACAGGGTCCCTACGAGCAGTACTTC
CDR3: CASSLGQGPYEQYF
D: TRBD1
J: TRBJ2-7
size: few
V: TRBV6-1

DNA: TGTGCCAGCTCACCACGGGGACAGCGAGGGATGGACACTGAAGCTTTCTTT
CDR3: CASSPRGQRGMDTEAFF
D: TRBD1
J: TRBJ1-1
size: NA
V: TRBV18

DNA: TGTTCCAGCAGTCCTCCAGGGTCGGGCTATGGCTACACCTTC
CDR3: CSSSPPGSGYGYTF
D: NA
J: TRBJ1-2
size: NA
V: TRBV7-9

DNA: TGTGCCAGCTCACCAGGACAGGGACGTAATTCACCCCTCCACTTT
CDR3: CASSPGQGRNSPLHF
D: TRBD1
J: TRBJ1-6
size: NA
V: TRBV18

DNA: TGTGCCAGCAGTTACCCAAACAGCTACGAGCAGTACTTC
CDR3: CASSYPNSYEQYF
D: NA
J: TRBJ2-7
size: NA
V: TRBV6-6

DNA: TGTGCTAGTGGTTTTGAGTGGTCCGGGGAGCTGTTTTTT
CDR3: CASGFEWSGELFF
D: NA
J: TRBJ2-2
size: NA
V: TRBV12-5

DNA: TGTGCCAGCAGTCCAAACCGAAGGAGCACTAGGATTCCTAACTATGGCTACACCTTC
CDR3: CASSPNRRSTRIPNYGYTF
D: NA
J: TRBJ1-2
size: NA
V: TRBV27

DNA: TGTGCCAGTAGTCCCACTGGACAGGGGAGTAACTATGGCTACACCTTC
CDR3: CASSPTGQGSNYGYTF
D: TRBD1
J: TRBJ1-2
size: NA
V: TRBV19

DNA: TGTGCCAGCAGCTTACGACGGGATTCACCCCTCCACTTT
CDR3: CASSLRRDSPLHF
D: NA
J: TRBJ1-6
size: few
V: TRBV7-9

DNA: TGTGCCAGCAGCTTAGGGGACAGGGTAGCGTTTGGTCAGCCCCAGCATTTT
CDR3: CASSLGDRVAFGQPQHF
D: TRBD1
J: TRBJ1-5
size: NA
V: TRBV7-2

DNA: TGCGCCAGCAGCCAAGCGGGGAATCCGAACACCGGGGAGCTGTTTTTT
CDR3: CASSQAGNPNTGELFF
D: NA
J: TRBJ2-2
size: NA
V: TRBV4-1

DNA: TGTGCCAGCAGCCAAACGGGACAGGGCGGCTACACCTTC
CDR3: CASSQTGQGGYTF
D: TRBD1
J: TRBJ1-2
size: NA
V: TRBV7-9

DNA: TGTGCCAGTAGTCCGCTGACAGGGGACCTGGACACTGAAGCTTTCTTT
CDR3: CASSPLTGDLDTEAFF
D: TRBD1
J: TRBJ1-1
size: NA
V: TRBV19

DNA: TGTGCCAGCAGTTTAGGGCTAGCGGGGGGGCCCTGGAATGAGCAGTTCTTC
CDR3: CASSLGLAGGPWNEQFF
D: TRBD2
J: TRBJ2-1
size: NA
V: TRBV28

DNA: TGTGCCAGTAGTATTCGGGGTACTGATGCCAACGTCCTGACTTTC
CDR3: CASSIRGTDANVLTF
D: NA
J: TRBJ2-6
size: NA
V: TRBV19

DNA: TGTGCCAGCAGTCCTCAGCGGGGAGCTATCACAGATACGCAGTATTTT
CDR3: CASSPQRGAITDTQYF
D: TRBD2
J: TRBJ2-3
size: NA
V: TRBV6-6

DNA: TGTGCCAGCAGCCAAGCCCTAAGCGGGGGGGCCCAAGATACGCAGTATTTT
CDR3: CASSQALSGGAQDTQYF
D: TRBD2
J: TRBJ2-3
size: NA
V: TRBV4-2

DNA: TGTGCCAGTACTAAGCGGGGGGGAACCGGCGGGGAGCTGTTTTTT
CDR3: CASTKRGGTGGELFF
D: TRBD2
J: TRBJ2-2
size: NA
V: TRBV19

DNA: TGCAGAGTGGGAGGCTACGAGCAGTACTTC
CDR3: CRVGGYEQYF
D: NA
J: TRBJ2-7
size: NA
V: TRBV20-1

DNA: TGTGCCAGCAGTTACTCGATCGACAGGCTAGACTATGGCTACACCTTC
CDR3: CASSYSIDRLDYGYTF
D: NA
J: TRBJ1-2
size: NA
V: TRBV6-5

DNA: TGTGCCAGCAGCTTACTAGCGGGGGAGATCTACGAGCAGTACTTC
CDR3: CASSLLAGEIYEQYF
D: TRBD2
J: TRBJ2-7
size: NA
V: TRBV5-6